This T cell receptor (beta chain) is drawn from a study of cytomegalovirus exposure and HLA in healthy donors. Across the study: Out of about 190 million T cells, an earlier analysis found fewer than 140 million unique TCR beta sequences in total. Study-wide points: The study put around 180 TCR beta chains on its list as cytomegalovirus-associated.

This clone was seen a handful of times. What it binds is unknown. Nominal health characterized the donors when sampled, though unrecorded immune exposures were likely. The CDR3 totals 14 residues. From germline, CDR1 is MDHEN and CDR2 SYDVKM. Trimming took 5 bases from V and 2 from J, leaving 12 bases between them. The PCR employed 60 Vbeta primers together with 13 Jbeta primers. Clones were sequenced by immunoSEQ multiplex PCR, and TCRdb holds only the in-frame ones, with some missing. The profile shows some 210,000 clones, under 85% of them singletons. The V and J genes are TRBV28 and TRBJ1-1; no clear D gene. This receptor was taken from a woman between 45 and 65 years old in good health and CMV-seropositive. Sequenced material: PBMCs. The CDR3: CASSLPEGNTEAFF. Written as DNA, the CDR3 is TGTGCCAGCAGTCTCCCCGAGGGAAACACTGAAGCTTTCTTT.